These T cell receptor beta chains were read from a single sample in a study of Tregs in tolerant kidney transplant recipients. Their target antigens are unknown. Sequencing used immunoSEQ multiplex PCR; TCRdb keeps in-frame clones, though not all of them. The table lists about 19,000 clones, roughly 65% of them singletons. Material for sequencing was Tregs from blood cultured with allogeneic cells. All receptors come from a human donor in good health. CDR3s include the opening cysteine and the closing phenylalanine or tryptophan. The D gene is left open where the match is weak. Expanded clones get a size class; other rows say once, few or many, or leave the size out.

d_call: NA; clone_size: NA; j_call: TRBJ1-1; v_call: TRBV12-1; cdr3_nt: TGTGCCAGCAGCTGGGGGGGGACGGATAACACTGAAGCTTTCTTT; cdr3_aa: CASSWGGTDNTEAFF
d_call: TRBD1; clone_size: few; j_call: TRBJ1-1; v_call: TRBV18; cdr3_nt: TGTGCCAGCTCACCTTTTGAACAGGGGCTTGGCACTGAAGCTTTCTTT; cdr3_aa: CASSPFEQGLGTEAFF
d_call: NA; clone_size: NA; j_call: TRBJ1-6; v_call: TRBV2; cdr3_nt: TGTGCCAGCAGTCGAGACAGGCCGGGAGGTTCACCCCTCCACTTT; cdr3_aa: CASSRDRPGGSPLHF
d_call: NA; clone_size: NA; j_call: TRBJ1-5; v_call: TRBV5-8; cdr3_nt: TGTGCCAGCAGCTTGGAAGTTAGTGTCTACAGCAGCAATCAGCCCCAGCATTTT; cdr3_aa: CASSLEVSVYSSNQPQHF
d_call: NA; clone_size: NA; j_call: TRBJ2-6; v_call: TRBV5-5; cdr3_nt: TGTGCCAGCAGCCCTGGGGCGTCAAGCTCTGGGGCCAACGTCCTGACTTTC; cdr3_aa: CASSPGASSSGANVLTF
d_call: NA; clone_size: NA; j_call: TRBJ2-2; v_call: TRBV6-6; cdr3_nt: TGTGCCAGCAGTTACATTCCCGGGGAGCTGTTTTTT; cdr3_aa: CASSYIPGELFF
d_call: TRBD2; clone_size: few; j_call: TRBJ2-1; v_call: TRBV6-5; cdr3_nt: TGTGCCAGCAGTTATATCGGACTAGCGGGAGTTAATGAGCAGTTCTTC; cdr3_aa: CASSYIGLAGVNEQFF
d_call: TRBD1; clone_size: NA; j_call: TRBJ2-7; v_call: TRBV2; cdr3_nt: TGTGCCAGCAGTCTACGGGACAGGTACGAGCAGTACTTC; cdr3_aa: CASSLRDRYEQYF
d_call: TRBD2; clone_size: NA; j_call: TRBJ2-3; v_call: TRBV5-1; cdr3_nt: TGCGCCAGCAGAGGCCGGACTAGCGTGACAGATACGCAGTATTTT; cdr3_aa: CASRGRTSVTDTQYF
d_call: NA; clone_size: NA; j_call: TRBJ2-3; v_call: TRBV5-4; cdr3_nt: TGTGCCAGCAACCCCGGGGGACGCGGTAGGGATACGCAGTATTTT; cdr3_aa: CASNPGGRGRDTQYF
d_call: NA; clone_size: few; j_call: TRBJ2-2; v_call: TRBV2; cdr3_nt: TGTGCCAGCAGCGGAAGACTGGGCACCGGGGAGCTGTTTTTT; cdr3_aa: CASSGRLGTGELFF
d_call: TRBD2; clone_size: NA; j_call: TRBJ2-1; v_call: TRBV6-1; cdr3_nt: TGTGCCAGCAGTGAAGCTAGCGGGGGGGCGCGGCAGTTCTTC; cdr3_aa: CASSEASGGARQFF
d_call: NA; clone_size: NA; j_call: TRBJ1-2; v_call: TRBV7-2; cdr3_nt: TGTGCCAGCAGCTTAGGAGGTTTGACGATCTCTAGCTACACCTTC; cdr3_aa: CASSLGGLTISSYTF
d_call: NA; clone_size: NA; j_call: TRBJ1-5; v_call: TRBV6-5; cdr3_nt: TGTGCCAGCAGTCGGGGCTTCAATCAGCCCCAGCATTTT; cdr3_aa: CASSRGFNQPQHF
d_call: TRBD1; clone_size: NA; j_call: TRBJ1-2; v_call: TRBV29-1; cdr3_nt: TGCAGCGTTGAAGGGACAGGGTTTGGCTACACCTTC; cdr3_aa: CSVEGTGFGYTF
d_call: NA; clone_size: NA; j_call: TRBJ2-3; v_call: TRBV7-7; cdr3_nt: TGTGCCAGCAGCCACCAGGGAGTTACAGATACGCAGTATTTT; cdr3_aa: CASSHQGVTDTQYF
d_call: TRBD1; clone_size: NA; j_call: TRBJ1-2; v_call: TRBV4-3; cdr3_nt: TGCGCCAGCAGCCAGACGGGACAGATTGACTATGGCTACACCTTC; cdr3_aa: CASSQTGQIDYGYTF
d_call: NA; clone_size: NA; j_call: TRBJ2-1; v_call: TRBV6-1; cdr3_nt: TGTGCCAGCACGATTATACCCGGGACACACAATGAGCAGTTCTTC; cdr3_aa: CASTIIPGTHNEQFF
d_call: TRBD2; clone_size: NA; j_call: TRBJ2-3; v_call: TRBV6-1; cdr3_nt: TGTGCCAGCAGTGAAGACCGGGGGGGGGCAGATACGCAGTATTTT; cdr3_aa: CASSEDRGGADTQYF
d_call: TRBD1; clone_size: NA; j_call: TRBJ1-5; v_call: TRBV19; cdr3_nt: TGTGCCAGTAGGTCTCGGGGACAGGTAAATCAGCCCCAGCATTTT; cdr3_aa: CASRSRGQVNQPQHF
d_call: NA; clone_size: NA; j_call: TRBJ1-6; v_call: TRBV10-2; cdr3_nt: TGCGCCAGCAGTGAGCGGGCAGGGGCCGCTTCACCCCTCCACTTT; cdr3_aa: CASSERAGAASPLHF
d_call: NA; clone_size: NA; j_call: TRBJ2-7; v_call: TRBV29-1; cdr3_nt: TGCAGCGTGACGGACGGGACCTACGAGCAGTACTTC; cdr3_aa: CSVTDGTYEQYF
d_call: TRBD1; clone_size: NA; j_call: TRBJ2-5; v_call: TRBV15; cdr3_nt: TGTGCCACCAGCAAACGGACAGGGGCGGTGACCCAGTACTTC; cdr3_aa: CATSKRTGAVTQYF
d_call: TRBD1; clone_size: NA; j_call: TRBJ2-4; v_call: TRBV18; cdr3_nt: TGTGCCAGCTCACCACGACAGGGGCTAGCCAAAAACATTCAGTACTTC; cdr3_aa: CASSPRQGLAKNIQYF
d_call: NA; clone_size: NA; j_call: TRBJ1-5; v_call: TRBV19; cdr3_nt: TGTGCCAGTAGTATACCTCCAGGGAATCAGCCCCAGCATTTT; cdr3_aa: CASSIPPGNQPQHF
d_call: NA; clone_size: NA; j_call: TRBJ2-1; v_call: TRBV6-1; cdr3_nt: TGTGCCAGCAGTACATTTTTCAATGAGCAGTTCTTC; cdr3_aa: CASSTFFNEQFF
d_call: TRBD1; clone_size: few; j_call: TRBJ1-1; v_call: TRBV5-1; cdr3_nt: TGCGCCAGCACCTCGGGACAGAATCGAATGAACACTGAAGCTTTCTTT; cdr3_aa: CASTSGQNRMNTEAFF
d_call: NA; clone_size: NA; j_call: TRBJ1-1; v_call: TRBV2; cdr3_nt: TGTGCCAGCAGTGACACTGAAGCTTTCTTT; cdr3_aa: CASSDTEAFF